The 30 T cell receptor beta chains presented below share a single source sample, sequenced in a study of breast tumors, draining lymph nodes, adjacent tissues. Breast cancer patients provided tissue from their axillary draining lymph nodes. TCRdb ran MiXCR on the multiplex PCR reads and lists one entry per CDR3 protein. The sample lists 250,000 or so distinct CDR3 sequences, around 30% occurring once. Material: axillary lymph node tissue. These receptors were obtained from a female donor with breast cancer. Some clones in this sample may be carry-over from other donors' samples.

There are many counts of this clonotype. The V gene is TRBV7-8, the J gene TRBJ2-7, with no clear D. Germline values: CDR1 SGHVS, CDR2 FQNEAQ. The CDR3 is made up of 12 amino acids. Trimming took 8 bases from V and 4 from J, leaving 12 bases between them. In DNA, the CDR3 is TGTGCCAGCGGGCAGAATCCGTACGAGCAGTACTTC. Translated: CASGQNPYEQYF.

The sample holds many counts of this clonotype. V and J are TRBV25-1 and TRBJ2-5; possibly TRBD2 for D (7 bases). CDR3 size: 17 residues. Trimming removed 1 base at V and 2 bases at J, with 17 bases between. Per germline, CDR1 MGHDK and CDR2 SYGVNS. As DNA, the CDR3 is TGTGCCAGCAGTGAATGGGGGGGCCAGGGAGCGCAAGAGACCCAGTACTTC. Translation gives CASSEWGGQGAQETQYF.

This clonotype was detected many times. The genes are TRBV19 and TRBJ1-2; the D gene is possibly TRBD1 (5 bases). In germline, CDR1 is LNHDA, CDR2 SQIVND (reference sequence). The germline V and J ends were trimmed by 7 bases and 4 bases, with 10 bases remaining between them. The CDR3 spans 12 residues. The CDR3 DNA sequence: TGTGCCAGTACTCCAGGGTTCTATGGCTACACCTTC. This encodes CASTPGFYGYTF. Supplemented by reference TRBV19 and TRBJ1-2, the full variable domain reads DGGITQSPKYLFRKEGQNVTLSCEQNLNHDAMYWYRQDPGQGLRLIYYSQIVNDFQKGDIAEGYSVSREKKESFPLTVTSAQKNPTAFYLCASTPGFYGYTFGSGTRLTVV.

Many counts were recorded for this clonotype. The V and J genes are TRBV12-3 or TRBV12-4 and TRBJ2-7; D remains unclear. With 2 bases removed from V and 1 base from J, the gap between germline ends came to 9 bases. This CDR3 comprises 14 residues. This CDR3 reads CASSLREGSYEQYF. CDR3 sequence (DNA): TGTGCCAGCAGTTTAAGAGAAGGGTCCTACGAGCAGTACTTC.

This clonotype was observed many times. J is TRBJ2-7 and V is TRBV7-2; D could derive from TRBD1 or TRBD2 (5 bases each). Germline CDR1 and CDR2: SGHTA and FQGNSA. Trimming cost V 6 bases and J 7 bases, with 16 bases left between them. The CDR3 contains 13 residues. In DNA form, the CDR3 reads TGTGCCAGCAGTCAAGGAAGGGACGGGGAGCAGTACTTC. Translation: CASSQGRDGEQYF.

Of note for this clonotype: A much larger clone differs from this one at a single base, so this may be a read error. The V gene is TRBV6-5, the J gene TRBJ1-3; D is uncertain. This CDR3 region has 8 residues. Germline V gene sequence: CDR1 MNHEY, CDR2 SVGAGI. This CDR3 is CASSPGFF. CDR3 DNA: TGTGCCAGCAGCCCAGGTTTTTTT.

Of note for this clonotype: A much larger clone differs by one base, so this may be a read error. The rearrangement uses TRBV24-1 and TRBJ2-1; D is possibly TRBD1 (6 bases). Germline assignment: CDR1 KGHDR and CDR2 SFDVKD. The CDR3 runs 14 residues. The CDR3 reads CAASGQQAVHEQFF. The CDR3 DNA reads TGTGCCGCCAGTGGACAGCAGGCGGTGCATGAGCAGTTCTTC.

The V gene is TRBV30, the J gene TRBJ2-7, with a tentative D call TRBD1 (6 bases). The V and J ends lost 5 bases and 2 bases respectively, with 13 bases between them. The CDR3 is 13 amino acids. Per the germline V gene, CDR1 is GTSNPN and CDR2 is SVGIG (reference sequence). The CDR3 protein is CAWRDTRTYEQYF. CDR3 in DNA: TGTGCCTGGCGGGACACTCGTACCTACGAGCAGTACTTC.

Here the CDR3 DNA reads TGTGCCAGCACCTGGACAGAGAGGACCGGGGAGCTGTTTTTT. It yields the protein CASTWTERTGELFF. The chain couples TRBV6-2 or TRBV6-3 to TRBJ2-2; perhaps TRBD1 as D (6 bases). The length of the CDR3 is 14 residues. Trimming removed 7 bases from V and 5 bases from J, with 14 bases in between. Germline V lookup: CDR1 MNHEY, CDR2 SVGEGT.

About this clonotype itself: A clone one base away is much larger, so this may be a read error. The V and J genes are TRBV6-5 and TRBJ2-7, with TRBD1 matching over 9 bases. The ends lost 6 bases at V and 9 bases at J; junction bases unmatched: 15. Germline CDR1 MNHEY, CDR2 SVGAGI. There are 15 residues in the CDR3. The CDR3 sequence: CASRGGRTGVGGQYF. For the CDR3, the DNA is TGTGCCAGCAGAGGAGGAAGGACAGGGGTAGGCGGGCAGTACTTC.

This clonotype was counted ten times or more. The genes are TRBV7-6 and TRBJ1-4, with D unresolved. Germline assignment: CDR1 SGHVS and CDR2 FNYEAQ. Trimming took off 2 bases at V and 6 bases at J, with 4 bases between the two ends. This CDR3 comprises 12 residues. The CDR3 sequence: CASSLPYEKLFF. Written as DNA, the CDR3 is TGTGCCAGCAGCTTACCCTATGAAAAACTGTTTTTT.

This CDR3 is CASSPGLAGGLGGGETQYF. The DNA of the CDR3 is TGTGCCAGCAGCCCCGGACTAGCGGGAGGACTCGGCGGGGGGGAGACCCAGTACTTC. The chain couples TRBV11-3 to TRBJ2-5; 14 bases match TRBD2. V gave up 5 bases and J gave up 5 bases; unmatched junction bases: 16. The CDR3 runs to 19 residues. CDR1 SGHNT and CDR2 YENEEA come from the germline V gene.

This clonotype has a count of ten or more. At one end the junction does not follow the germline gene, possibly because of a read error. V usage is TRBV20-1 and J usage is TRBJ2-7, with TRBD2 matching over 9 bases. The CDR3 runs to 15 residues. The germline gives CDR1 DFQATT, CDR2 SNEGSKA (reference sequence). The CDR3 sequence is CSASPLAGRPYEQYF. CDR3 in DNA: TGCAGTGCTAGCCCCCTAGCGGGAAGGCCCTATGAGCAGTACTTC.

Worth noting for this clonotype: The conserved phenylalanine or tryptophan is not found at the CDR3 terminus, so this likely reflects a read error. The chain has TRBV5-1 and TRBJ2-1, with D possibly TRBD2 on 5 matching bases. Trimming stripped 1 base from V and 4 bases from J, with 18 bases between. CDR1 is SGHRS, CDR2 YFSETQ, per germline. There are 17 residues in the CDR3. The DNA for the CDR3 is TGCGCCAGCAGCTTGAACCGGGGTAGGTCACCGTACAATGAGCAGTTCTCC. This gives the protein CASSLNRGRSPYNEQFS.

This clonotype was observed a few times. The chain recombines TRBV12-5 with TRBJ2-1, with 8 bases aligning to TRBD2. The CDR3 has 16 amino acids. Germline CDR1 LGHNT, CDR2 FRNRAP. V trimming: 1 base; J trimming: 2 bases; junction bases outside the gene matches: 4. CDR3 region: CASGLGPGGAYNEQFF. Here the CDR3 DNA reads TGTGCTAGTGGTTTGGGCCCCGGGGGGGCCTACAATGAGCAGTTCTTC.

This clonotype was observed at least ten times. The CDR3 spells CATSDILAGLNEQFF. The CDR3, as DNA: TGTGCCACCAGTGATATCCTAGCGGGACTCAATGAGCAGTTCTTC. The chain carries TRBV24-1 and TRBJ2-1; TRBD2 matches 9 bases. CDR1 KGHDR and CDR2 SFDVKD come from the germline V gene. V shed 3 bases and J 6 bases; nucleotides not matched to a gene: 5. The CDR3 totals 15 residues.

This clonotype was recorded at least ten times. The chain combines TRBV20-1 with TRBJ2-3; 11 bases line up with TRBD1. This CDR3 spans 15 amino acids. With 7 bases clipped from V and 4 bases from J, the junction kept 10 bases outside the gene matches. Looked up from germline, CDR1 is DFQATT and CDR2 is SNEGSKA (reference sequence). In DNA form, the CDR3 reads TGCAGTGTTACCCCCGGGACAGGGGGTCCAGATACGCAGTATTTT. It translates to CSVTPGTGGPDTQYF.

This clonotype was recorded many times. This rearrangement joins TRBV24-1 to TRBJ2-2; 7 nucleotides agree with TRBD1. J was trimmed by 0 bases and V by 7 bases; bases with no gene match: 1. Germline V CDR1 and CDR2: KGHDR, SFDVKD. This CDR3 spans 14 amino acids. The CDR3 region has the DNA TGTGCCACCAGGCAGGGGGCGAACACCGGGGAGCTGTTTTTT. It is translated as CATRQGANTGELFF.

Comments on this clonotype: Just one base apart from a much larger clone, this may be a read error. In this CDR3 the conserved last residue, phenylalanine or tryptophan, is missing, so a read error is likely. The chain combines TRBV12-3 or TRBV12-4 with TRBJ2-7; D unclear. The CDR3 spans 13 residues. V shed 0 bases and J shed 7 bases, with 10 bases lying between them. The CDR3 DNA sequence: TGTGCCAGCAGTTTAGCGCTAGTGAGGGAGCAGTACCTC. The encoded protein is CASSLALVREQYL.

The genes are TRBV7-2 and TRBJ1-1; no firm D call. CDR3 length: 12 amino acids. The ends were cut back, 5 bases at V and 5 bases at J, with 9 bases in the middle. Germline CDR1 reads SGHTA; CDR2 reads FQGNSA. The CDR3 DNA is TGTGCCAGCAGCCTAATAGGGACTGAAGCTTTCTTT. It is translated as CASSLIGTEAFF.

This clonotype was observed many times. The V call is TRBV10-2, the J call TRBJ2-3; D may be TRBD2 (5 bases). Looked up from germline, CDR1 is WSHSY and CDR2 is SAAADI. Between the trimmed V and J ends, which lost 6 bases and 2 bases, there was a span of 12 bases. This CDR3 has 14 amino acids. The CDR3 bases are TGCGCCAGCAGATCTGCGGGCATCACAGATACGCAGTATTTT. Protein sequence: CASRSAGITDTQYF.

In this sample, this clonotype turned up a few times. This chain connects TRBV2 to TRBJ1-4; D perhaps matches TRBD1 (6 bases). In germline, CDR1 is SNHLY, CDR2 FYNNEI. This CDR3 has 9 residues. V shed 7 bases and J shed 12 bases, with 6 bases lying between them. CDR3 in DNA: TGTGCCAGCAAGGGGGAACTGTTTTTT. Amino acids: CASKGELFF. Using reference TRBV2 and TRBJ1-4 for the parts outside the CDR3, the full variable domain is EPEVTQTPSHQVTQMGQEVILRCVPISNHLYFYWYRQILGQKVEFLVSFYNNEISEKSEIFDDQFSVERPDGSNFTLKIRSTKLEDSAMYFCASKGELFFGSGTQLSVL.

In this sample, this clonotype turned up once. Possible read error: a much larger clone is one base away. The CDR3 spells CAGSWIKEPGANVLTF. The DNA for the CDR3 is TGTGCCGGCAGTTGGATCAAGGAGCCTGGGGCCAACGTCCTGACTTTC. This chain joins TRBV6-2 or TRBV6-3 and TRBJ2-6; unclear D gene. Germline CDR1 MNHEY, CDR2 SVGEGT. CDR3 length: 16 amino acids.

The sample holds many counts of this clonotype. The chain links TRBV11-3 to TRBJ2-2; D is uncertain. The CDR3 has 13 residues. V lost 0 bases to trimming and J lost 7 bases, with 6 bases between them. Germline lookup yields CDR1 SGHNT and CDR2 YENEEA. CDR3 coding DNA: TGTGCCAGCAGCTTAGATGGGGTCGGGGAGCTGTTTTTT. It codes for CASSLDGVGELFF.

The J gene is TRBJ2-3, the V gene TRBV12-3 or TRBV12-4, with 11 bases fitting TRBD2. The length of the CDR3 is 15 residues. Germline trimming cut 3 bases from V and 7 bases from J; bases unmatched to any gene: 6. Here the CDR3 reads CASSFTPSGRNTQYF. In DNA form, the CDR3 reads TGTGCCAGCAGTTTCACCCCTAGCGGGAGGAATACGCAGTATTTT.

This clonotype was recorded at least ten times. The rearrangement uses TRBV19 and TRBJ1-5; 7 bases map to TRBD1. The germline gives CDR1 LNHDA, CDR2 SQIVND (reference sequence). V shed 5 bases and J 4 bases; nucleotides not matched to a gene: 2. CDR3 length: 13 residues. As DNA, the CDR3 is TGTGCCAGTAGTTCACAGGGGAATCAGCCCCAGCATTTT. It translates to CASSSQGNQPQHF.

This chain uses TRBV29-1 with TRBJ1-5; tentatively, D is TRBD1 (5 bases). In germline, CDR1 is SQVTM, CDR2 ANQGSEA. The V and J ends lost 6 bases and 1 base respectively, with 7 bases between them. CDR3 length equals 12 residues. CDR3 sequence reads: CSVQASNQPQHF. The DNA of the CDR3 is TGCAGCGTACAGGCAAGCAATCAGCCCCAGCATTTT.

At least ten counts were recorded for this clonotype. This sequence joins TRBV5-5 and TRBJ2-1; D possibly corresponds to TRBD1 (5 bases). CDR3 length equals 12 residues. Trimming took off 7 bases at V and 2 bases at J, with 7 bases between the two ends. Germline V lookup: CDR1 SGHKS, CDR2 YYEKEE (reference sequence). The CDR3 DNA is TGTGCCAGCGCGACAGCCTACAATGAGCAGTTCTTC. This translates into CASATAYNEQFF.

This chain connects TRBV27 to TRBJ1-6, with D possibly matching TRBD1 (6 bases). Germline V gives CDR1 MNHEY, CDR2 SMNVEV (reference sequence). The CDR3 is 13 amino acids. Trimming shortened V by 3 bases and J by 9 bases, and 9 bases separated the two germline ends. CDR3 DNA: TGTGCCAGCAGTTTTGGGGGCTCTTCACCCCTCCACTTT. It codes for CASSFGGSSPLHF.

This clonotype was counted at least ten times. This chain connects TRBV6-1 to TRBJ1-2; D remains ambiguous. The V end was cut by 4 bases, the J end by 4 bases, with 4 bases between. CDR1 and CDR2 (germline): MNHNS, SASEGT. The CDR3 length is 11 residues. The CDR3 DNA sequence: TGTGCCAGCAGTGTTGTCTATGGCTACACCTTC. This encodes CASSVVYGYTF.